This T cell receptor (beta chain) was profiled in a study of early T cells in non-severe SARS-CoV-2 infection. As for the study in general: It was bulk RNA from unsorted whole blood that was sequenced, and the chains were unpaired.

TCRdb itself ran the 5' RACE reads through MiXCR, one entry per CDR3 protein. This table holds roughly 88,000 distinct CDR3 sequences, 14% found once. Germline V gives CDR1 DFQATT, CDR2 SNEGSKA (reference sequence). The CDR3 extends over 13 amino acids. Trimming left V 6 bases short and J 3 bases short, with 14 bases between. Sequenced: whole blood. The TCR comes from an adult who was a healthcare worker with PCR-confirmed SARS-CoV-2 infection or an uninfected control (not recorded which). The chain joins TRBV20-1 to TRBJ1-1; tentative D call: TRBD1 (5 bases). CDR3 in DNA: TGCAGTGCCCCGGGACGGGGAGACACTGAAGCTTTCTTT. As protein: CSAPGRGDTEAFF.